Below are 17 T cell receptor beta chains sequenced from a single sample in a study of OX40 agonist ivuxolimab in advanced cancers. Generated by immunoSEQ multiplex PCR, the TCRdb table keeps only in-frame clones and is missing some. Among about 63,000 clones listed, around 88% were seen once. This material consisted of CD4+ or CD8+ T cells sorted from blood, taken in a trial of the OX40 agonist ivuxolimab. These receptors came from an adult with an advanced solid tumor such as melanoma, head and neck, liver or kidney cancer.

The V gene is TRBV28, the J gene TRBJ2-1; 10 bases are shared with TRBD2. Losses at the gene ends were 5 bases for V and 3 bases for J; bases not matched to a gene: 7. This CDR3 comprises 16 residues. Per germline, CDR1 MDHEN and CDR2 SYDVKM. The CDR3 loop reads CASSGLLAGNYNEQFF. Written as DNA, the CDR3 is TGTGCCAGCAGTGGCCTACTAGCGGGAAACTACAATGAGCAGTTCTTC.

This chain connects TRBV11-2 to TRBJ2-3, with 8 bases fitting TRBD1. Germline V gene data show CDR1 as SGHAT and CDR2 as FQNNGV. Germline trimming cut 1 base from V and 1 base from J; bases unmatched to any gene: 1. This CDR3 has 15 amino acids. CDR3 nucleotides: TGTGCCAGCAGCTTAGTCAGGGGGCGCACAGATACGCAGTATTTT. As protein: CASSLVRGRTDTQYF.

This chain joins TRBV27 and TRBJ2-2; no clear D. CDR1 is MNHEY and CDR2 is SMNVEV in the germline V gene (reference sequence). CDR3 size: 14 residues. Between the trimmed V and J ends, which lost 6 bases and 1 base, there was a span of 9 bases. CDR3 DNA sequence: TGTGCCAGCAGCCCACCGCGGAACACCGGGGAGCTGTTTTTT. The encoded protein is CASSPPRNTGELFF.

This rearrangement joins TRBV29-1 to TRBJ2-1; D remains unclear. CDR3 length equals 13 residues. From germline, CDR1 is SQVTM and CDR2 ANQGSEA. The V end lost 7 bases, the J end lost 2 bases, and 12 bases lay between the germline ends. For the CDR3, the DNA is TGCAGCGCTAGGTCTAACGCCTACAATGAGCAGTTCTTC. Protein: CSARSNAYNEQFF.

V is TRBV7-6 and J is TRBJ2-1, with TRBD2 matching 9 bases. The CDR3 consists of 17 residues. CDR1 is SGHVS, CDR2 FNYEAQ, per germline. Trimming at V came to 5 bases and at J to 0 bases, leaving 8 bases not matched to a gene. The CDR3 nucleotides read TGTGCCAGCAGCCGGTGGACTAGCGATAGCTCCTACAATGAGCAGTTCTTC. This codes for CASSRWTSDSSYNEQFF.

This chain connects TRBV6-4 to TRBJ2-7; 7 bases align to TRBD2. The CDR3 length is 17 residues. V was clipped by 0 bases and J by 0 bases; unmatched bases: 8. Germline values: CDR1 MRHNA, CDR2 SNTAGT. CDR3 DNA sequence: TGTGCCAGCAGTGACTCCCAAAAGCAGCGGGGCTCCTACGAGCAGTACTTC. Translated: CASSDSQKQRGSYEQYF.

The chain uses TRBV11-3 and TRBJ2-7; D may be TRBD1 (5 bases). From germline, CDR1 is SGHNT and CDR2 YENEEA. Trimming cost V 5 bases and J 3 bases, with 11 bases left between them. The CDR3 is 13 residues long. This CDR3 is CASSLRVLYEQYF. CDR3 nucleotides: TGTGCCAGCAGCCTCAGGGTTCTCTACGAGCAGTACTTC.

The CDR3 DNA follows: TGTGCCAGCAGCCTGGGACAGGGGGCGAGGGAGCAGTACTTC. This codes for CASSLGQGAREQYF. This chain links TRBV5-6 with TRBJ2-7; 12 bases match TRBD1. The CDR3 runs to 14 residues. The germline gives CDR1 SGHDT, CDR2 YYEEEE. V dropped 4 bases and J dropped 7; count of bases not matched to a gene: 6.

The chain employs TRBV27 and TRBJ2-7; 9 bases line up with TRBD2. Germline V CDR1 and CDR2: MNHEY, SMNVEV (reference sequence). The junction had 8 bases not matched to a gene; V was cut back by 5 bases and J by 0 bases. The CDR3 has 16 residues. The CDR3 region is CASSPLAGAGSYEQYF. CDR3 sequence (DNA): TGTGCCAGCAGTCCATTAGCGGGAGCCGGCTCCTACGAGCAGTACTTC.

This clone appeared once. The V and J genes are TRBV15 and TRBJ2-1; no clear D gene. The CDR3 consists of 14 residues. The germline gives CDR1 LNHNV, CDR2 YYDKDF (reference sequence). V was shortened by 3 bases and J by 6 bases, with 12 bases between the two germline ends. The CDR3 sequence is CATSRTRVTNEQFF. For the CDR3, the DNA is TGTGCCACCAGCAGGACAAGGGTCACCAATGAGCAGTTCTTC.

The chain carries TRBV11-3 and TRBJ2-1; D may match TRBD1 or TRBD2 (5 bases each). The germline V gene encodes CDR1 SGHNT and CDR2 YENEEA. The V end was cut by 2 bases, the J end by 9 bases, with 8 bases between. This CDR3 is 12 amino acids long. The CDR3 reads CASSLTGGEQFF. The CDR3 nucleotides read TGTGCCAGCAGCTTAACAGGAGGTGAGCAGTTCTTC.

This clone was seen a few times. Here the CDR3 DNA reads TGTGCCAGCAGTGTAGGCAGGGCGGATTACTATGGCTACACCTTC. Translating it yields CASSVGRADYYGYTF. This sequence joins TRBV2 and TRBJ1-2, with D perhaps TRBD1 (5 bases). CDR3 length: 15 residues. Trimming stripped 4 bases from V and 3 bases from J, with 15 bases between. Germline CDR1 is SNHLY and CDR2 is FYNNEI. Full variable domain (rest looked up from reference TRBV2 and TRBJ1-2): EPEVTQTPSHQVTQMGQEVILRCVPISNHLYFYWYRQILGQKVEFLVSFYNNEISEKSEIFDDQFSVERPDGSNFTLKIRSTKLEDSAMYFCASSVGRADYYGYTFGSGTRLTVV.

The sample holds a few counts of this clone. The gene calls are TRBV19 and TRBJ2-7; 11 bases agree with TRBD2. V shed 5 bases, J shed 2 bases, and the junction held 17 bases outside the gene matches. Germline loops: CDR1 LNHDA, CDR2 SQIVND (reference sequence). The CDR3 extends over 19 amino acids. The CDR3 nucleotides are TGTGCCAGTAGTCCTACGACTAGCGGGAAATTTGGCGTCCCCTACGAGCAGTACTTC. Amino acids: CASSPTTSGKFGVPYEQYF.

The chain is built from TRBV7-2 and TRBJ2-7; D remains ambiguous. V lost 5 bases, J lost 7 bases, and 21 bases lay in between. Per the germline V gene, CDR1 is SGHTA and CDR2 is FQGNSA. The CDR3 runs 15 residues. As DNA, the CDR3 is TGTGCCAGCAGCCCCAGAGTGGCTTCTGGGCTGGAGCAGTACTTC. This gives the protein CASSPRVASGLEQYF.

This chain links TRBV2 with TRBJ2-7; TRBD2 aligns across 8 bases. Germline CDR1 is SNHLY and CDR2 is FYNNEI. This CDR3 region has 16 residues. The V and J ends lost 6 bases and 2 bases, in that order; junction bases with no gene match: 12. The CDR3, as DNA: TGTGCCAGCAGGTCTTTTCGCGGGAGGCACGCCTACGAGCAGTACTTC. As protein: CASRSFRGRHAYEQYF.

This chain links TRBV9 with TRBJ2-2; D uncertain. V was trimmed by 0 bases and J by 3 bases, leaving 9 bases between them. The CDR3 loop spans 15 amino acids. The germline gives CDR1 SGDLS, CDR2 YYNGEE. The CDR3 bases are TGTGCCAGCAGCGTAGAAATTACCTACACCGGGGAGCTGTTTTTT. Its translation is CASSVEITYTGELFF. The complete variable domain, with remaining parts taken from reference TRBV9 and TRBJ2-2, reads DSGVTQTPKHLITATGQRVTLRCSPRSGDLSVYWYQQSLDQGLQFLIQYYNGEERAKGNILERFSAQQFPDLHSELNLSSLELGDSALYFCASSVEITYTGELFFGEGSRLTVL.

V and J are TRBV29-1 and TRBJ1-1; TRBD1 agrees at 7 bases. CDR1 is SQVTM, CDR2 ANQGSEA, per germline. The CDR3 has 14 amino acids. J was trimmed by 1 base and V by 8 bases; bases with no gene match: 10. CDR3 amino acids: CSTLEGTANTEAFF. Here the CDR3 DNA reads TGCAGCACCTTAGAAGGGACAGCGAACACTGAAGCTTTCTTT.